Presented here are 18 T cell receptor beta chains from one specimen sequenced in a study of a mutant IDH1 vaccine in newly diagnosed glioma. Time point reported: baseline, week 1 (first vaccination visit). Treatment meaning: pre-vaccination baseline after standard-of-care therapy. Here immunoSEQ multiplex PCR was the method, and the copy in TCRdb shows in-frame clones only, minus some. The sample holds under 90,000 clones, about four fifths seen once. The input for sequencing was PBMCs, taken from a glioma patient treated with radiotherapy, temozolomide or both. These receptors originate from a man over 45 with glioma.

The J gene is TRBJ1-2, the V gene TRBV4-3; D perhaps matches TRBD1 (5 bases). CDR3 length: 14 residues. V lost 0 bases and J lost 5, with 10 bases in between. The V gene's germline CDR1 is LGHNA and CDR2 YSLEER. The CDR3 here is CASSQDSGPYGYTF. In DNA form, the CDR3 reads TGCGCCAGCAGCCAAGATTCGGGGCCTTATGGCTACACCTTC.

CDR3 residues: CASSAYSGGGTEAFF. As DNA, the CDR3 is TGTGCCAGTAGTGCCTACTCAGGGGGCGGCACTGAAGCTTTCTTT. V and J are TRBV19 and TRBJ1-1, with 8 bases matching TRBD1. V was clipped by 5 bases and J by 4 bases; unmatched bases: 9. The CDR3 spans 15 residues. Germline V gene data show CDR1 as LNHDA and CDR2 as SQIVND (reference sequence).

The genes are TRBV5-1 and TRBJ2-2, with D possibly TRBD1 on 5 matching bases. The CDR3 is 14 amino acids. Germline V CDR1 and CDR2: SGHRS, YFSETQ. V was pared by 1 base and J by 1 base, with 5 bases between. The CDR3 reads CASSLTGNTGELFF. The CDR3 coding sequence is TGCGCCAGCAGCTTGACAGGGAACACCGGGGAGCTGTTTTTT.

This chain uses TRBV29-1 with TRBJ2-7, with D possibly being TRBD2 (6 bases). Germline V gene data show CDR1 as SQVTM and CDR2 as ANQGSEA. V lost 1 base and J 3 bases, leaving 7 bases between the germline ends. The CDR3 runs to 12 residues. CDR3: CSVEGTNYEQYF. The CDR3 DNA reads as TGCAGCGTTGAAGGGACTAACTACGAGCAGTACTTC.

V is TRBV5-1 and J is TRBJ1-4, with unresolved D. The germline V and J ends were trimmed by 0 bases and 4 bases, with 10 bases remaining between them. From germline, CDR1 is SGHRS and CDR2 YFSETQ. The CDR3 has 15 residues. CDR3 bases: TGCGCCAGCAGCTTGGGCAGTGGGGATAATGAAAAACTGTTTTTT. It encodes CASSLGSGDNEKLFF.

The table lists this clone with a count of one. V and J are TRBV4-1 and TRBJ1-3; no definite D call. Deletions cut 0 bases from V and 0 bases from J, with 3 bases between. CDR3 length: 14 residues. Looked up from germline, CDR1 is MGHRA and CDR2 is YSYEKL. The CDR3 nucleotides read TGCGCCAGCAGCCAAGAGTACTCTGGAAACACCATATATTTT. Protein sequence: CASSQEYSGNTIYF.

CDR3 sequence reads: CASSLAPEAKNIQYF. DNA of the CDR3: TGCGCCAGCAGCTTGGCGCCAGAAGCCAAAAACATTCAGTACTTC. The rearrangement uses TRBV5-1 and TRBJ2-4; D ambiguous. The ends were cut back, 0 bases at V and 0 bases at J, with 7 bases in the middle. CDR3 size: 15 residues. Germline CDR1 is SGHRS and CDR2 is YFSETQ.

V usage is TRBV2 and J usage is TRBJ1-4; D may be TRBD1 (6 bases). Germline assignment: CDR1 SNHLY and CDR2 FYNNEI. V lost 6 bases and J 5 bases, leaving 13 bases between the germline ends. The CDR3 has 14 amino acids. The CDR3 is CASSEQGMNEKLFF. CDR3 DNA sequence: TGTGCCAGCAGCGAACAGGGTATGAATGAAAAACTGTTTTTT.

The chain has TRBV5-1 and TRBJ1-1; 8 nucleotides match TRBD1. Germline values: CDR1 SGHRS, CDR2 YFSETQ. Germline trimming cut 3 bases from V and 1 base from J; bases unmatched to any gene: 8. The CDR3 has 16 residues. The CDR3 is CASSSIATGANTEAFF. The CDR3 DNA sequence: TGCGCCAGCAGCTCGATAGCGACAGGGGCGAACACTGAAGCTTTCTTT.

There are a few counts of this clone. The genes are TRBV10-3 and TRBJ1-2; possible D gene TRBD1, 6 bases. Germline V gene sequence: CDR1 ENHRY, CDR2 SYGVKD. The CDR3 extends over 15 amino acids. V was trimmed by 3 bases and J by 7 bases, leaving 18 bases between them. The CDR3 protein is CAISENYRETAGYTF. The CDR3 nucleotides read TGTGCCATCAGTGAAAACTACAGGGAAACGGCTGGCTACACCTTC.

This chain joins TRBV5-4 and TRBJ2-3; no clear D. CDR1 and CDR2 (germline): SGHNT, YYREEE (reference sequence). Trimming stripped 3 bases from V and 0 bases from J, with 8 bases between. This CDR3 is built from 14 residues. The CDR3 region has the DNA TGTGCCAGCAGCTCTGCTGCTAGCACAGATACGCAGTATTTT. It translates to CASSSAASTDTQYF.

The chain uses TRBV29-1 and TRBJ1-2; 8 bases fit TRBD1. Trimming at V came to 5 bases and at J to 2 bases, leaving 4 bases not matched to a gene. The CDR3 spans 13 residues. The germline CDR1 and CDR2 sequences are SQVTM and ANQGSEA. CDR3 sequence (DNA): TGCAGCGTTAGGACAGGGACCAACTATGGCTACACCTTC. Translating gives CSVRTGTNYGYTF.

This clone was seen more than once but under ten times. This CDR3 is CTSSHLKKKGRRMNTEAFF. The CDR3 DNA sequence: TGCACCAGCAGCCACCTCAAAAAAAAGGGGCGCCGGATGAACACTGAAGCTTTCTTT. This chain connects TRBV1 to TRBJ1-1; the table's D call of TRBD1 was not tested on the DNA. TRBV1 is a recognized pseudogene. The CDR3 consists of 19 residues.

This chain connects TRBV6-5 to TRBJ1-2; D remains ambiguous. Germline V gene sequence: CDR1 MNHEY, CDR2 SVGAGI. The CDR3 contains 13 residues. Trimming took off 0 bases at V and 5 bases at J, with 7 bases between the two ends. The CDR3 bases are TGTGCCAGCAGTTACTCAGCTTTGTATGGCTACACCTTC. Amino acid sequence: CASSYSALYGYTF.

J is TRBJ2-2 and V is TRBV6-6, with D perhaps TRBD1 or TRBD2 (6 bases each). V lost 8 bases and J 5 bases, leaving 15 bases between the germline ends. CDR1 is MNHNY, CDR2 SVGAGI, per germline (reference sequence). This CDR3 has 14 residues. CDR3 DNA: TGTGCCAGCGGAACAGGGAGGTTTACCGGGGAGCTGTTTTTT. Translated: CASGTGRFTGELFF.

This chain connects TRBV5-1 to TRBJ2-7; TRBD1 matches at 7 bases. V dropped 5 bases and J dropped 5; count of bases not matched to a gene: 16. This CDR3 contains 16 residues. Germline-derived CDR1 and CDR2 are SGHRS and YFSETQ. CDR3 sequence: CASSREGQRAWNEQYF. Written as DNA, the CDR3 is TGCGCCAGCAGTCGTGAGGGACAGAGGGCGTGGAACGAGCAGTACTTC. Complete variable domain (other parts from reference TRBV5-1 and TRBJ2-7): KAGVTQTPRYLIKTRGQQVTLSCSPISGHRSVSWYQQTPGQGLQFLFEYFSETQRNKGNFPGRFSGRQFSNSRSEMNVSTLELGDSALYLCASSREGQRAWNEQYFGPGTRLTVT.

The chain uses TRBV15 and TRBJ2-4, with no clear D. CDR1 is LNHNV, CDR2 YYDKDF, per germline (reference sequence). Trimming stripped 3 bases from V and 2 bases from J, with 8 bases between. The CDR3 has 14 residues. DNA for the CDR3: TGTGCCACCAGCAGGCCGGAGTCCAAAAACATTCAGTACTTC. Translation gives CATSRPESKNIQYF. The entire variable domain, with the rest obtained from reference TRBV15 and TRBJ2-4, is as follows: DAMVIQNPRYQVTQFGKPVTLSCSQTLNHNVMYWYQQKSSQAPKLLFHYYDKDFNNEADTPDNFQSRRPNTSFCFLDIRSPGLGDTAMYLCATSRPESKNIQYFGAGTRLSVL.

V usage is TRBV13 and J usage is TRBJ2-7, with TRBD1 matching over 11 bases. Per germline, CDR1 PRHDT and CDR2 FYEKMQ (reference sequence). J was trimmed by 7 bases and V by 5 bases; bases with no gene match: 7. The CDR3 runs 14 residues. CDR3 loop: CASSTRDRGLEQYF. The CDR3 DNA is TGTGCCAGCAGCACCCGGGACAGGGGGTTAGAGCAGTACTTC.